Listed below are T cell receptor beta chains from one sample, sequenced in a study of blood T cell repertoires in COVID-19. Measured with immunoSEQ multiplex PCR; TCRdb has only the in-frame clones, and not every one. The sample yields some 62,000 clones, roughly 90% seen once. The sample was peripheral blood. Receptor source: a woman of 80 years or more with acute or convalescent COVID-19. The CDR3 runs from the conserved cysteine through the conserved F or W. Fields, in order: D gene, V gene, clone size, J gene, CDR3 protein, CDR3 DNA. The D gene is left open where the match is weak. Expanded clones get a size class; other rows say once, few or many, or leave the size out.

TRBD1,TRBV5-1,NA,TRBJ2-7,CASSRTRDRGFKYF,TGCGCCAGCAGCCGCACCCGGGACAGGGGCTTTAAATACTTC
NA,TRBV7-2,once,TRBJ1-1,CASSLSSGINTEAFF,TGTGCCAGCAGCTTGTCCTCAGGAATAAACACTGAAGCTTTCTTT
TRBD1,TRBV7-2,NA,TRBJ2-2,CASSRDRGSNTGELFF,TGTGCCAGCAGCAGAGACAGGGGGAGTAACACCGGGGAGCTGTTTTTT
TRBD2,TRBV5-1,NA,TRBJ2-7,CASSFAGDSYEQYF,TGCGCCAGCAGCTTTGCGGGGGACTCCTACGAGCAGTACTTC
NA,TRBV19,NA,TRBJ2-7,CASSTGRAGSAEQYF,TGTGCCAGTAGTACGGGTCGGGCAGGGTCTGCCGAGCAGTACTTC
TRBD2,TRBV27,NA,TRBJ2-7,CASSRTSGAYEQYF,TGTGCCAGCAGTCGGACTAGCGGGGCCTACGAGCAGTACTTC
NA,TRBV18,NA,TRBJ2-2,CASSPSYTGELFF,TGTGCCAGCTCACCATCGTACACCGGGGAGCTGTTTTTT
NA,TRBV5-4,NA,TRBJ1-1,CASSLSVNTEAFF,TGTGCCAGCAGCTTGTCGGTGAACACTGAAGCTTTCTTT
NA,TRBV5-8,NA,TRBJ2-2,CASSLGRRNTGELFF,TGTGCCAGCAGCCTGGGTAGGAGGAACACCGGGGAGCTGTTTTTT
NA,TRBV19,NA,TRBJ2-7,CASSMRQGYEQYF,TGTGCCAGTAGTATGCGGCAGGGGTACGAGCAGTACTTC
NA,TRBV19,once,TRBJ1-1,CASTRGMRNTEAFF,TGTGCCAGTACGAGGGGGATGAGGAACACTGAAGCTTTCTTT
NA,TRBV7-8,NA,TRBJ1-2,CASSLVAGPTNYGYTF,TGTGCCAGCAGCTTAGTGGCAGGCCCTACTAACTATGGCTACACCTTC
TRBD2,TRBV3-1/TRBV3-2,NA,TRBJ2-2,CASSQAGVGELFF,TGTGCCAGCAGCCAGGCGGGAGTTGGGGAGCTGTTTTTT
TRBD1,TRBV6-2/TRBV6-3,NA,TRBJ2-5,CASSYSGTGNQETQYF,TGTGCCAGCAGTTACTCGGGGACAGGAAACCAAGAGACCCAGTACTTC
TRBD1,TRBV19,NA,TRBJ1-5,CASSIPPQGQAQPQHF,TGTGCCAGTAGTATACCCCCACAGGGACAGGCACAGCCCCAGCATTTT
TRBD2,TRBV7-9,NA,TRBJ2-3,CASSPGLAGDTQYF,TGTGCCAGCAGCCCTGGACTAGCGGGAGACACGCAGTATTTT
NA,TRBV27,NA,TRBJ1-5,CASTSGAGEQPQHF,TGTGCCAGCACCTCCGGGGCAGGGGAGCAGCCCCAGCATTTT
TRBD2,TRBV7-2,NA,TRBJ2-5,CASNKVAGGLLETQYF,TGTGCCAGCAACAAAGTAGCGGGGGGGCTCTTGGAGACCCAGTACTTC
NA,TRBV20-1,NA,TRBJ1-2,CSASFVYGYTF,TGCAGTGCTAGTTTCGTGTATGGCTACACCTTC
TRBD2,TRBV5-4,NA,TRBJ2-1,CASSPELAGGLEQFF,TGTGCCAGCAGCCCGGAACTAGCGGGAGGTCTTGAGCAGTTCTTC
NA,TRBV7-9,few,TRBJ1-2,CASSSQGSGYTF,TGTGCCAGCAGCTCCCAGGGGAGCGGCTACACCTTC
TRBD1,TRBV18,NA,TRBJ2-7,CASSPLRTGGYEQYF,TGTGCCAGCTCACCCCTTCGGACAGGCGGCTACGAGCAGTACTTC
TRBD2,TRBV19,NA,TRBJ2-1,CASRGGVHEQFF,TGTGCCAGCCGCGGGGGAGTCCATGAGCAGTTCTTC
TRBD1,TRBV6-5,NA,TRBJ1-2,CASSSWTGATYGYTF,TGTGCCAGCAGTTCCTGGACAGGGGCGACCTATGGCTACACCTTC
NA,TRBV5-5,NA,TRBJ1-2,CASSLAPGPSHGYTF,TGTGCCAGCAGCTTGGCCCCTGGGCCTAGCCATGGCTACACCTTC
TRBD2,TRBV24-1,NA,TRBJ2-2,CATRTSGNTGELFF,TGTGCCACCAGAACTAGCGGAAACACCGGGGAGCTGTTTTTT
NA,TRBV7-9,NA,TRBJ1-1,CASSLQENTEAFF,TGTGCCAGCAGCCTCCAGGAGAACACTGAAGCTTTCTTT
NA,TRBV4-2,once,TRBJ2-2,CASSQVRTDPPGELFF,TGTGCCAGCAGCCAAGTTAGGACAGACCCACCGGGGGAGCTGTTTTTT
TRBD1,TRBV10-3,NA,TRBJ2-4,CATLDRGQNIQYF,TGTGCCACCTTGGACAGGGGCCAAAACATTCAGTACTTC
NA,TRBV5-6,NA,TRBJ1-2,CASSLGGLGNYGYTF,TGTGCCAGCAGCTTGGGCGGGCTGGGGAACTATGGCTACACCTTC
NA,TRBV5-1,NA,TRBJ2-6,CASKDSGVEANVLTF,TGCGCCAGCAAAGATAGCGGCGTTGAGGCCAACGTCCTGACTTTC
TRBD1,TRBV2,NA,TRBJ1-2,CASSQDRGNYGYTF,TGTGCCAGCAGCCAGGACAGGGGTAACTATGGCTACACCTTC
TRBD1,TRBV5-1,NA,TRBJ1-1,CASSLAAGQGKNTEAFF,TGCGCCAGCAGCTTGGCCGCGGGACAGGGTAAGAACACTGAAGCTTTCTTT
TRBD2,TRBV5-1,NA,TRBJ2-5,CASSSLPAGIQETQYF,TGCGCCAGCAGTTCCCTTCCAGCGGGGATTCAAGAGACCCAGTACTTC
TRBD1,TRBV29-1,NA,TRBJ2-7,CSVTGTGGSEQYF,TGCAGCGTTACAGGGACAGGGGGGTCCGAGCAGTACTTC
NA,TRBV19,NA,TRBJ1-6,CASSPSSRPGNNSPLHF,TGTGCCAGTAGTCCCTCCTCCCGACCGGGTAATAATTCACCCCTCCACTTT
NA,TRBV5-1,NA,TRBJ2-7,CASSFGSQGWYEQYF,TGCGCCAGCAGCTTTGGGTCCCAGGGATGGTACGAGCAGTACTTC
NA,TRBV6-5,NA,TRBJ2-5,CASSYSHGQETQYF,TGTGCCAGCAGTTACTCGCACGGCCAAGAGACCCAGTACTTC
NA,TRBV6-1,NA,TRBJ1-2,CASSEDERGSGYTF,TGTGCCAGCAGTGAAGACGAAAGGGGCAGTGGCTACACCTTC
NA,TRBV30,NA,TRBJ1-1,CAWLTGAHTEAFF,TGTGCCTGGTTGACAGGCGCTCACACTGAAGCTTTCTTT
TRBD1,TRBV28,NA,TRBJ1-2,CASSSFPQGFGDGYTF,TGTGCCAGCAGTTCCTTCCCACAGGGGTTCGGGGATGGCTACACCTTC
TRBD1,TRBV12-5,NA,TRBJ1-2,CASGFQQGADYGYTF,TGTGCTAGTGGTTTCCAACAGGGGGCGGACTATGGCTACACCTTC
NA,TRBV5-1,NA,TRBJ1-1,CASSLALTGSELNTEAFF,TGCGCCAGCAGCTTGGCCCTAACAGGGAGCGAACTGAACACTGAAGCTTTCTTT
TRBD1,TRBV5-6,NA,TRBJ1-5,CASSSGQVGTQPQHF,TGTGCCAGCAGCTCCGGACAGGTTGGGACTCAGCCCCAGCATTTT
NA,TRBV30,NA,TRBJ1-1,CAWSHRPGRSEAFF,TGTGCCTGGAGTCACAGACCCGGGAGGTCTGAAGCTTTCTTT
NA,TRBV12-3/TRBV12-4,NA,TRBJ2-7,CASSFEISYEQYF,TGTGCCAGCAGTTTTGAGATTTCCTACGAGCAGTACTTC
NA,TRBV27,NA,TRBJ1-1,CASSGGFGTEAFF,TGTGCCAGCAGCGGGGGATTCGGCACTGAAGCTTTCTTT
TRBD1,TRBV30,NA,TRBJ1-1,CACLPSDRVFTGMNTEAFF,TGTGCCTGCCTCCCTTCGGACAGGGTATTCACGGGAATGAACACTGAAGCTTTCTTT
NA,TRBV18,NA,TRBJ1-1,CASSREESNTEAFF,TGTGCCAGCTCGCGGGAGGAGTCGAACACTGAAGCTTTCTTT
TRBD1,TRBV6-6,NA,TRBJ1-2,CASSYSRGQNYGYTF,TGTGCCAGCAGTTACTCAAGGGGGCAAAACTATGGCTACACCTTC
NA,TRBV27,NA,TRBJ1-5,CASSFKGEPQHF,TGTGCCAGCAGTTTTAAAGGGGAGCCCCAGCATTTT
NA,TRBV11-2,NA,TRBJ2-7,CASSFQPGYEQYF,TGTGCCAGCAGCTTCCAGCCGGGTTACGAGCAGTACTTC
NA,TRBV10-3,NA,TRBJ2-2,CATSRGAGDTGELFF,TGTGCCACGTCTCGGGGGGCTGGGGACACCGGGGAGCTGTTTTTT